This TCR beta chain is from a study of CD8 T cells in ankylosing spondylitis. TCRdb re-called the 5' RACE reads through MiXCR, storing one row per CDR3 protein. The sample lists about 240,000 distinct CDR3 sequences, 8.6% occurring once. Study findings and constraints: The study looked at matched synovial fluid samples from ankylosing spondylitis patients. Disease-linked clones were reported to be significantly enriched there.

This clonotype has ten or more counts. Its target is unknown. Trimming at V came to 4 bases and at J to 4 bases, leaving 3 bases not matched to a gene. Germline lookup yields CDR1 MNHNS and CDR2 SASEGT. The CDR3 is 14 amino acids. The TCR originated in a male donor with ankylosing spondylitis or in good health (not recorded which). Sequencing was performed on blood, either unsorted or a sorted T cell fraction (not recorded which). The chain combines TRBV6-1 with TRBJ1-5; 8 positions agree with TRBD1. The CDR3 reads CASSVDRGNQPQHF. CDR3 in DNA: TGTGCCAGCAGTGTCGACAGGGGAAATCAGCCCCAGCATTTT.